This TCR beta chain appears in the sequencing data of a study of blood T cell repertoires in COVID-19. Study context: Sites across the United States, Italy and Spain contributed samples from acute and convalescent COVID-19.

In the original workflow: Nucleated cell counts were estimated from reference gene primer amplification. The data were produced by immunoSEQ multiplex PCR, yet TCRdb's version contains in-frame clones alone and is incomplete. V, J and clone size were drawn from that table, and D and trimming were deduced from the DNA. The table records about 120,000 clones, more than 75% of them present only once. The specimen sequenced was peripheral blood. This TCR was sampled from a man between 60 and 75 years old with acute or convalescent COVID-19.

The CDR3 spells CAGYQGAPGNTIYF. The CDR3 coding sequence is TGTGCCGGCTATCAGGGGGCGCCTGGAAACACCATATATTTT. The chain uses TRBV6-5 and TRBJ1-3; TRBD1 aligns across 8 bases. With 11 bases clipped from V and 2 bases from J, the junction kept 8 bases outside the gene matches. Germline lookup yields CDR1 MNHEY and CDR2 SVGAGI. The length of the CDR3 is 14 residues.